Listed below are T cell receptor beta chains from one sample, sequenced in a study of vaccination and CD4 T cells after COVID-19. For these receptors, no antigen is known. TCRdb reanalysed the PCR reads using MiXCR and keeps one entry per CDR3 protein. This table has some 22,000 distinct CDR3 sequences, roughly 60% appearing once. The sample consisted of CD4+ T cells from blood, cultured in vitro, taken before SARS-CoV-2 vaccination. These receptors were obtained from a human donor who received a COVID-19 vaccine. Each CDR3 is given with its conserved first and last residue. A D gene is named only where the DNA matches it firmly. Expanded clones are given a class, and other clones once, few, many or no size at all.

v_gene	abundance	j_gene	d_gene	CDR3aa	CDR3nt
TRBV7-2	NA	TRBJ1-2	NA	CASRRTSNYGYTF	TGTGCCAGCAGACGGACATCTAACTATGGCTACACCTTC
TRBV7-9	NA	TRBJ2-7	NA	CASSLGRTAYEQYF	TGTGCCAGCAGCTTAGGCCGGACGGCTTACGAGCAGTACTTC
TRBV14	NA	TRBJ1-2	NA	CASSQDPLGYGYTF	TGTGCCAGCAGCCAAGATCCGTTGGGTTATGGCTACACCTTC
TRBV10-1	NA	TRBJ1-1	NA	CASSEEWDTEAFF	TGCGCCAGCAGTGAAGAGTGGGACACTGAAGCTTTCTTT
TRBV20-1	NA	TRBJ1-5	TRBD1	CSAIGWTGENQPQHF	TGCAGTGCTATCGGATGGACAGGGGAGAATCAGCCCCAGCATTTT
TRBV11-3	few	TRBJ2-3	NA	CASSLADTQYF	TGTGCCAGCAGCTTAGCTGATACGCAGTATTTT
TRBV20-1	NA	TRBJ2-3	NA	CSALTPPPTDTQYF	TGCAGTGCCCTCACCCCGCCCCCCACAGATACGCAGTATTTT
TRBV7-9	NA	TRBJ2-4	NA	CASSLGGTLAKNIQYF	TGTGCCAGCAGCTTAGGGGGGACTCTAGCCAAAAACATTCAGTACTTC
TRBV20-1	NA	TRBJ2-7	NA	CSARGGLGNPSYEQYF	TGCAGTGCTAGGGGTGGGTTAGGGAATCCCTCCTACGAGCAGTACTTC
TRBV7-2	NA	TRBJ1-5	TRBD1	CASSPRTGPQPQHF	TGTGCCAGCAGCCCTAGGACAGGGCCTCAGCCCCAGCATTTT
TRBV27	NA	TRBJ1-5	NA	CASSLCRGRGGGQPQHF	TGTGCCAGCAGTTTATGCCGGGGCAGGGGAGGTGGTCAGCCCCAGCATTTT
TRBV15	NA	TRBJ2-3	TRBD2	CATSRAGGDDTQYF	TGTGCCACCAGCAGGGCGGGGGGGGATGATACGCAGTATTTT
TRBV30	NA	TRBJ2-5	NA	CAWSVQETQYF	TGTGCCTGGAGTGTACAAGAGACCCAGTACTTC
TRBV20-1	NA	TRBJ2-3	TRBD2	CSARGSASGGLGTDTQYF	TGCAGTGCTAGAGGGTCGGCTAGCGGGGGGCTAGGGACAGATACGCAGTATTTT
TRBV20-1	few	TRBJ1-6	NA	CSAREDRGNSPLHF	TGCAGTGCTAGAGAGGACAGAGGGAATTCACCCCTCCACTTT
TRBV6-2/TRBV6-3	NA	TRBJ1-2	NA	CASSYSKEIGYTF	TGTGCCAGCAGTTACTCGAAAGAGATCGGCTACACCTTC
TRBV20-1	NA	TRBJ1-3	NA	CSVRGAVGNTIYF	TGCAGTGTAAGGGGGGCAGTTGGAAACACCATATATTTT
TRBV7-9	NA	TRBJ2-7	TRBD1	CASSSYTGTGGKQYF	TGTGCCAGCAGCTCCTATACCGGGACAGGGGGCAAGCAGTACTTC
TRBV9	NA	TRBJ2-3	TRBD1	CASSASGGPELIDTQYF	TGTGCCAGCAGCGCATCAGGGGGCCCGGAACTAATAGATACGCAGTATTTT
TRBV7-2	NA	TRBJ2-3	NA	CASSFRGSGGATDTQYF	TGTGCCAGCAGCTTCCGAGGGTCGGGCGGGGCCACAGATACGCAGTATTTT
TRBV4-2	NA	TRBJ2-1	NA	CASSQVAGGNNEQFF	TGTGCCAGCAGCCAAGTGGCAGGGGGGAACAATGAGCAGTTCTTC
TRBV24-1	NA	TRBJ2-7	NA	CATSEGDIYEQYF	TGTGCCACCAGTGAAGGGGACATCTACGAGCAGTACTTC
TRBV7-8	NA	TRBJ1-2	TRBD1	CASSLGDRGRIAGYTF	TGTGCCAGCAGCTTAGGAGACAGGGGGCGCATTGCTGGCTACACCTTC
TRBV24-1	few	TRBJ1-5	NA	CATTESAGLSNQPQHF	TGTGCCACCACCGAGAGCGCAGGGCTTAGCAATCAGCCCCAGCATTTT
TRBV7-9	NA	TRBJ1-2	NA	CASSLVSANYGYTF	TGTGCCAGCAGCTTAGTTTCAGCTAACTATGGCTACACCTTC